This T cell receptor beta chain stems from a study of human T cells and chemical hapten exposure. Broader study findings: Alopecia affected the donors, so their immune response may differ from healthy people's.

TCRdb processed the RACE reads anew with MiXCR; each CDR3 protein has one entry. This sample has just over 350,000 distinct CDR3 sequences, with just under 6.5% found just once. Time point indicated: patch test 2, 6 weeks after DPC sensitization. The treatment here: therapeutic diphenylcyclopropenone sensitization with weekly scalp DPC. Investigators collected blood before applying each patch test. Alopecia patients between 18 and 70 years old and suitable for DPC were used as donors. The V gene's germline CDR1 is KGHSH and CDR2 LQKENI. The CDR3 has 16 amino acids. V lost 3 bases, J lost 2 bases, and 14 bases lay in between. This clonotype was counted at least ten times. Its antigen is undetermined.

The genes are TRBV18 and TRBJ1-5; D is possibly TRBD1 (5 bases). The source material was whole blood, sampled in connection with sensitization to the hapten diphenylcyclopropenone (DPC). The origin of this receptor is a young woman with alopecia areata. Some clones in this sample may be carry-over from other donors' samples. CDR3 residues: CASSPLDMGGNQPQHF. The CDR3 region has the DNA TGTGCCAGCTCACCCCTGGACATGGGGGGCAATCAGCCCCAGCATTTT.